The 6 T cell receptor beta chains given below trace back to one sample, sequenced in a study of CD8+ T cells in alopecia areata. Treatment of the sample: oral pan-JAK inhibitor, 5-10 mg twice daily. Punch biopsies of lesional scalp, plus peripheral blood, were taken from alopecia areata patients. In each case, RNA was isolated and then reverse transcribed into cDNA as the sequencing template. Some clones are missing from TCRdb's copy, which holds only in-frame ones; the method was immunoSEQ multiplex PCR. The data contain 10,000 to 15,000 clones, about 70% of them singletons. The sequencing here drew on skin, taken at week 4, from a patient treated with tofacitinib. Receptors originate from a human donor with alopecia areata.

The V and J genes are TRBV7-2 and TRBJ2-3, with D maybe TRBD1 (5 bases). V was pared by 3 bases and J by 8 bases, with 24 bases between. CDR1 and CDR2 from the germline V gene are SGHTA and FQGNSA. The length of the CDR3 is 17 residues. DNA for the CDR3: TGTGCCAGCAGCTTGGAGCAGGGCTCCCACCGTCAGGGTACGCAGTATTTT. Translation gives CASSLEQGSHRQGTQYF.

The rearrangement uses TRBV4-2 and TRBJ2-7; TRBD2 agrees at 10 bases. The germline CDR1 and CDR2 sequences are LGHNA and YNFKEQ. With V trimmed by 2 bases and J by 1 base, 8 bases remained unmatched. The CDR3 spans 17 residues. The CDR3 DNA follows: TGTGCCAGCAGCCAACTCCTAGCGGGGGCGGGGTCCTACGAGCAGTACTTC. Translating it yields CASSQLLAGAGSYEQYF.

The chain is built from TRBV25-1 and TRBJ1-1; D unresolved. The CDR3 sequence is 12 residues long. V gave up 10 bases and J gave up 1 base, with 10 bases separating them. Germline V CDR1 and CDR2: MGHDK, SYGVNS. CDR3 loop: CATRWGNTEAFF. In DNA, the CDR3 is TGTGCCACCAGGTGGGGGAACACTGAAGCTTTCTTT.

A single count supports this clone. The chain joins TRBV5-1 to TRBJ1-1; D remains ambiguous. CDR3 size: 13 residues. Germline V lookup: CDR1 SGHRS, CDR2 YFSETQ. Trimming left V 6 bases short and J 5 bases short, with 14 bases between. The CDR3 protein is CASTDLMGTEAFF. DNA of the CDR3: TGCGCCAGCACCGACTTAATGGGGACTGAAGCTTTCTTT.

This clone is a singleton in its sample. The rearrangement uses TRBV27 and TRBJ2-1; no clear D gene. There are 13 residues in the CDR3. Trimming removed 2 bases at V and 4 bases at J, with 6 bases between. Germline lookup yields CDR1 MNHEY and CDR2 SMNVEV (reference sequence). The CDR3 nucleotides are TGTGCCAGCAGTTTAATCAAGTACAATGAGCAGTTCTTC. Its protein product is CASSLIKYNEQFF.

In this sample, this clone turned up a few times. This sequence joins TRBV18 and TRBJ2-7; TRBD1 matches 7 bases. V shed 6 bases and J 6 bases; nucleotides not matched to a gene: 8. CDR1 is KGHSH, CDR2 LQKENI, per germline. This CDR3 contains 13 residues. CDR3 DNA: TGTGCCAGCTCGGGGGACAGCGCAGCCGAGCAGTACTTC. Translation: CASSGDSAAEQYF. Based on the CDR3 plus reference TRBV18 and TRBJ2-7, the full variable domain is NAGVMQNPRHLVRRRGQEARLRCSPMKGHSHVYWYRQLPEEGLKFMVYLQKENIIDESGMPKERFSAEFPKEGPSILRIQQVVRGDSAAYFCASSGDSAAEQYFGPGTRLTVT.